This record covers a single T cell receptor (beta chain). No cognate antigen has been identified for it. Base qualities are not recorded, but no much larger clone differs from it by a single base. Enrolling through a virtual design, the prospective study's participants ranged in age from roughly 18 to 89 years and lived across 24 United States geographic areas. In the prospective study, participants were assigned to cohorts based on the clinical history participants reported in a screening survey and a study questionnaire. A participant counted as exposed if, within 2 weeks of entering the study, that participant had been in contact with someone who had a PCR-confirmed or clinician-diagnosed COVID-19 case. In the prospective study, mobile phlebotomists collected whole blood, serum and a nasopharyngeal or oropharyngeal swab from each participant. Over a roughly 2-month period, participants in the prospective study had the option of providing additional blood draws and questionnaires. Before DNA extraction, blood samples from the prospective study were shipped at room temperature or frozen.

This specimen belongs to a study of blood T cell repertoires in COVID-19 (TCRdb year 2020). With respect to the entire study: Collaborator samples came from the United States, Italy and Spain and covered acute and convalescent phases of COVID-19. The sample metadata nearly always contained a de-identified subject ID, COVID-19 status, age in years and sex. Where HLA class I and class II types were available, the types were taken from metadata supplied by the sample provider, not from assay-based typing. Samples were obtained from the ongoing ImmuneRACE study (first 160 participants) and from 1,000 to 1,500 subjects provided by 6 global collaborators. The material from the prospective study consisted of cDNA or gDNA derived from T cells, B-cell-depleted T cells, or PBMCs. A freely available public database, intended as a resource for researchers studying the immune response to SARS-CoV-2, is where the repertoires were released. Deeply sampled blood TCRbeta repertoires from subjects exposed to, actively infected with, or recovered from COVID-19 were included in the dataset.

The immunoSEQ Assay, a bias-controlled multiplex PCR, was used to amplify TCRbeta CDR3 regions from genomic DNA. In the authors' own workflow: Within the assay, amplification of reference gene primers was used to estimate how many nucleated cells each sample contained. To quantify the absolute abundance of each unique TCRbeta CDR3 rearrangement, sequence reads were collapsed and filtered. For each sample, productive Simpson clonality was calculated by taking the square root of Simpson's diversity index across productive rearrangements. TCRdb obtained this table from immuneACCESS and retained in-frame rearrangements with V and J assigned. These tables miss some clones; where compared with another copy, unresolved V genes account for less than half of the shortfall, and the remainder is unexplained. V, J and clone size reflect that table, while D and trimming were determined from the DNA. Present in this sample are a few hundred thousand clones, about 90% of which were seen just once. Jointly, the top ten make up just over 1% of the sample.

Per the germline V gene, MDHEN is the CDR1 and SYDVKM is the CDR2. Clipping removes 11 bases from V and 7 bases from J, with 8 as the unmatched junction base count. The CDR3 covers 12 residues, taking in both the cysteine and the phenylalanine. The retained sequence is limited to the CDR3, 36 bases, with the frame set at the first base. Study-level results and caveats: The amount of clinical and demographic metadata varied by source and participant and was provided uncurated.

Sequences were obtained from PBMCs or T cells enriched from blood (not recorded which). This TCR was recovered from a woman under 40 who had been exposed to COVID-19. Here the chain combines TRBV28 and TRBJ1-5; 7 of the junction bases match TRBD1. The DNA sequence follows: TGTGCCGGAACGACAGGGACCCAGCCCCAGCATTTT. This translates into CAGTTGTQPQHF.